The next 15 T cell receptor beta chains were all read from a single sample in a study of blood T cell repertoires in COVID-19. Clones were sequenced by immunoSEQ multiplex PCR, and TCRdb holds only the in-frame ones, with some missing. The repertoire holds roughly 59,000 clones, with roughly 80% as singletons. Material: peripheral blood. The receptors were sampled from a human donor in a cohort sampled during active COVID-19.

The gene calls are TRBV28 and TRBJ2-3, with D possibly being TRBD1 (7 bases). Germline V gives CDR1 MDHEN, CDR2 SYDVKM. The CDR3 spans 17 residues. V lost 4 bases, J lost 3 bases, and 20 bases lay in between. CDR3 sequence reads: CASSWSGGGQWTDTQYF. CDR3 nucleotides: TGTGCCAGCAGTTGGTCAGGGGGAGGTCAGTGGACAGATACGCAGTATTTT.

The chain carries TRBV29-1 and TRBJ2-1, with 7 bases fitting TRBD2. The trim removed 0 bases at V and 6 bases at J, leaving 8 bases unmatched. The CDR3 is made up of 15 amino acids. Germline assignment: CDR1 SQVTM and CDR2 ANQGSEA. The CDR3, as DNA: TGCAGCGTTGAAGAAAGGCTAGCGGAGGCCAATGAGCAGTTCTTC. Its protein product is CSVEERLAEANEQFF.

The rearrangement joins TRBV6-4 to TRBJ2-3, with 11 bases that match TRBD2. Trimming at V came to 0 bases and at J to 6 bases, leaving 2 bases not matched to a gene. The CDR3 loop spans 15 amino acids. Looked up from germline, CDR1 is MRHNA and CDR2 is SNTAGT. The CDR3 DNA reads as TGTGCCAGCAGTGACTCAACTAGCGGGAGTGATACGCAGTATTTT. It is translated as CASSDSTSGSDTQYF.

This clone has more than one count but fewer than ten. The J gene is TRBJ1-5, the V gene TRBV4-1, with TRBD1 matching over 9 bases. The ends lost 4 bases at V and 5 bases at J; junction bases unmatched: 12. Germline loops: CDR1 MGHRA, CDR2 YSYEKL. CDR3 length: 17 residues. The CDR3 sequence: CASSPYKETGGYQPQHF. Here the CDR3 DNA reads TGCGCCAGCAGCCCCTATAAGGAGACAGGGGGTTATCAGCCCCAGCATTTT.

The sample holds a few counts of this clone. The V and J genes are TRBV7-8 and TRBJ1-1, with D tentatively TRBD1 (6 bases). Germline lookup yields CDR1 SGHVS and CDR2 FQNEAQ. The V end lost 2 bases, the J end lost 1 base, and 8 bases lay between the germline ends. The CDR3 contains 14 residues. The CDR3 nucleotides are TGTGCCAGCAGCTTACAACAGGGGAACACTGAAGCTTTCTTT. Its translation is CASSLQQGNTEAFF.

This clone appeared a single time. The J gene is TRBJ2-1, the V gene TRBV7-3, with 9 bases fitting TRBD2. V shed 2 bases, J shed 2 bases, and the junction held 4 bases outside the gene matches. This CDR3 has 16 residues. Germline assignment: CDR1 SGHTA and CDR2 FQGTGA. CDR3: CASSLASGGTYNEQFF. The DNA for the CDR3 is TGTGCCAGCAGCTTAGCAAGCGGGGGGACCTACAATGAGCAGTTCTTC. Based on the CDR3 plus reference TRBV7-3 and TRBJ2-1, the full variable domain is GAGVSQTPSNKVTEKGKYVELRCDPISGHTALYWYRQSLGQGPEFLIYFQGTGAADDSGLPNDRFFAVRPEGSVSTLKIQRTERGDSAVYLCASSLASGGTYNEQFFGPGTRLTVL.

The CDR3 loop reads CAISLTGVDEQFF. As DNA, the CDR3 is TGTGCCATCAGTCTGACAGGGGTCGATGAGCAGTTCTTC. The rearrangement joins TRBV10-3 to TRBJ2-1; 8 bases are a match to TRBD1. Unmatched junction bases numbered 5, after V lost 5 bases and J lost 8 bases. From germline, CDR1 is ENHRY and CDR2 SYGVKD. The length of the CDR3 is 13 residues.

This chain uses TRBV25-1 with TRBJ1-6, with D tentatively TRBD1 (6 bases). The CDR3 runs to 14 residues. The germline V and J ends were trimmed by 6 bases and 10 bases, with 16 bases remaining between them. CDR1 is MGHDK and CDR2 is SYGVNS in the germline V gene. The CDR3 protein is CASRDSYQSSPLHF. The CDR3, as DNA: TGTGCCAGCAGGGACAGCTACCAGAGCTCACCCCTCCACTTT.

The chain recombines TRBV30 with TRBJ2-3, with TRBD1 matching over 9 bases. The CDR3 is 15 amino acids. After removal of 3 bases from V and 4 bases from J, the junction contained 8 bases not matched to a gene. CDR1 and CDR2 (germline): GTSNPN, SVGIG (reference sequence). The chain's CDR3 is CAWRGQGYKSDTQYF. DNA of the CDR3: TGTGCCTGGAGGGGACAGGGTTATAAGTCAGATACGCAGTATTTT.

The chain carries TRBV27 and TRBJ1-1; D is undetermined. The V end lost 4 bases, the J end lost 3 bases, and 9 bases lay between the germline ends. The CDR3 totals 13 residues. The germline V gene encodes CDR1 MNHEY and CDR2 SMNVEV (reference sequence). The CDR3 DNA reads TGTGCCAGCAGTTCCTACAGCTACACTGAAGCTTTCTTT. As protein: CASSSYSYTEAFF.

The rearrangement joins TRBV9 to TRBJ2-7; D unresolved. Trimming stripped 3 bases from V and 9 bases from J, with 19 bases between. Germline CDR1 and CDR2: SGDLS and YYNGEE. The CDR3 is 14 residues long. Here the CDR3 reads CASSAQDVPERQYF. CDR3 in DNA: TGTGCCAGCAGCGCCCAGGATGTTCCCGAAAGGCAGTACTTC.

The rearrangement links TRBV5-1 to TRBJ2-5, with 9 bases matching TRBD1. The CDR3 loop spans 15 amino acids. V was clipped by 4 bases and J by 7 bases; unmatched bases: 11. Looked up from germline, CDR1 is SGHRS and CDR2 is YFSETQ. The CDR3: CASSLATGGYGTQYF. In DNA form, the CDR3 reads TGCGCCAGCAGCCTCGCGACAGGGGGATACGGGACCCAGTACTTC.

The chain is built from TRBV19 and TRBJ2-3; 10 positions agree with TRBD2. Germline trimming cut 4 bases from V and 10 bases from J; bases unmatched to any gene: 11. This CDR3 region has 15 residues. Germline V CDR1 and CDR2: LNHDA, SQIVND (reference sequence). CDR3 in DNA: TGTGCCAGTAGTAGAGCGGGAGGGCCATCTTCTTCGCAGTATTTT. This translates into CASSRAGGPSSSQYF.

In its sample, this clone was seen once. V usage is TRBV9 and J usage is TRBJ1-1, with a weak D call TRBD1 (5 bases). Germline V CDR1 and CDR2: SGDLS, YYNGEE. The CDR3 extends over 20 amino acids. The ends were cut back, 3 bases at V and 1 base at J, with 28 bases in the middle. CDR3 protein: CASSAPRERGPSRANTEAFF. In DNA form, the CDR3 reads TGTGCCAGCAGCGCCCCCCGAGAGCGGGGTCCTAGCAGGGCGAACACTGAAGCTTTCTTT.

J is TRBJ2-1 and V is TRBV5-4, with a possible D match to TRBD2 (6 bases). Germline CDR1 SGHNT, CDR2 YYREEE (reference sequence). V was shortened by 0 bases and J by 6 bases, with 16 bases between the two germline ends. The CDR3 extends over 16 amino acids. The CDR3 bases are TGTGCCAGCAGCTTGGTCTATGCGGGACTGGGCAATGAGCAGTTCTTC. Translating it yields CASSLVYAGLGNEQFF.